Below, 13 T cell receptor beta chains from the same sample are listed, as sequenced in a study of blood T cell repertoires in COVID-19. Clones were read by immunoSEQ multiplex PCR, and TCRdb kept only the in-frame ones, dropping some. Of 150,000 to 200,000 clones listed, about 90% are singletons. Material for sequencing was peripheral blood. The receptor set was obtained from a man aged 25 to 40 with COVID-19, enrolled during active disease.

This clone was seen only a few times. The chain carries TRBV29-1 and TRBJ1-2; 7 nucleotides match TRBD1. This CDR3 is built from 11 residues. The V segment lost 6 bases and the J segment 4 bases; nucleotides outside the gene matches: 2. CDR1 SQVTM and CDR2 ANQGSEA come from the germline V gene. The chain's CDR3 is CSVRDSYGYTF. The CDR3 DNA reads as TGCAGCGTCAGGGACAGCTATGGCTACACCTTC. The entire variable domain, with the rest obtained from reference TRBV29-1 and TRBJ1-2, is as follows: SAVISQKPSRDICQRGTSLTIQCQVDSQVTMMFWYRQQPGQSLTLIATANQGSEATYESGFVIDKFPISRPNLTFSTLTVSNMSPEDSSIYLCSVRDSYGYTFGSGTRLTVV.

This clone was observed a single time. The chain couples TRBV27 to TRBJ2-7, with a possible D match to TRBD2 (6 bases). The CDR3 extends over 15 amino acids. Germline V lookup: CDR1 MNHEY, CDR2 SMNVEV (reference sequence). V lost 7 bases and J 2 bases, leaving 18 bases between the germline ends. The CDR3 protein is CASNLGASATYEQYF. In DNA form, the CDR3 reads TGTGCCAGCAACCTAGGGGCTAGCGCTACCTACGAGCAGTACTTC.

This sequence joins TRBV4-2 and TRBJ1-4; 7 nucleotides line up with TRBD1. The CDR3 totals 15 residues. Losses at the gene ends were 0 bases for V and 4 bases for J; bases not matched to a gene: 2. CDR1 is LGHNA and CDR2 is YNFKEQ in the germline V gene. CDR3 in amino acids: CASSQEGQRNEKLFF. CDR3 bases: TGTGCCAGCAGCCAAGAGGGACAGCGTAATGAAAAACTGTTTTTT.

This chain links TRBV30 with TRBJ1-3; no definite D call. There are 15 residues in the CDR3. V dropped 1 base and J dropped 0 bases, with 10 bases sitting between them. Germline values: CDR1 GTSNPN, CDR2 SVGIG (reference sequence). The CDR3 nucleotides are TGTGCCTGGAGTGGTGACAAGAACTCTGGAAACACCATATATTTT. Protein sequence: CAWSGDKNSGNTIYF.

CDR3 DNA sequence: TGTGCCAGCAGTGAAAGCAGGGGAAAGACCCAGTACTTC. It specifies CASSESRGKTQYF. The V gene is TRBV2, the J gene TRBJ2-5, with D possibly matching TRBD1 (6 bases). Germline lookup yields CDR1 SNHLY and CDR2 FYNNEI. The CDR3 spans 13 residues. V lost 2 bases and J 6 bases, leaving 10 bases between the germline ends.

This chain links TRBV7-9 with TRBJ1-1, with 7 bases lining up with TRBD1. V shed 5 bases and J 4 bases; nucleotides not matched to a gene: 13. Germline V gene data show CDR1 as SEHNR and CDR2 as FQNEAQ (reference sequence). This CDR3 is built from 16 residues. The CDR3 region is CASSADRATVGTEAFF. CDR3 nucleotide sequence: TGTGCCAGCAGCGCCGACAGGGCTACGGTGGGCACTGAAGCTTTCTTT. The complete variable domain, with remaining parts taken from reference TRBV7-9 and TRBJ1-1, reads DTGVSQNPRHKITKRGQNVTFRCDPISEHNRLYWYRQTLGQGPEFLTYFQNEAQLEKSRLLSDRFSAERPKGSFSTLEIQRTEQGDSAMYLCASSADRATVGTEAFFGQGTRLTVV.

The chain joins TRBV30 to TRBJ1-5; 9 positions match TRBD1. Trimming cost V 3 bases and J 4 bases; bases outside gene matches: 7. CDR3 length: 15 residues. CDR1 and CDR2 from the germline V gene are GTSNPN and SVGIG (reference sequence). CDR3 nucleotide sequence: TGTGCCTGGAGAGCACAGGGGGCTGGTAATCAGCCCCAGCATTTT. Protein sequence: CAWRAQGAGNQPQHF.

The chain carries TRBV7-3 and TRBJ2-1; 11 positions match TRBD2. CDR3 size: 16 residues. CDR1 and CDR2 from the germline V gene are SGHTA and FQGTGA. V trimming: 4 bases; J trimming: 5 bases; junction bases outside the gene matches: 7. As DNA, the CDR3 is TGTGCCAGCAGCTCAATTAGCGGGAGGGATAACAATGAGCAGTTCTTC. As protein: CASSSISGRDNNEQFF. The full variable domain, with the rest looked up from reference TRBV7-3 and TRBJ2-1, is GAGVSQTPSNKVTEKGKYVELRCDPISGHTALYWYRQSLGQGPEFLIYFQGTGAADDSGLPNDRFFAVRPEGSVSTLKIQRTERGDSAVYLCASSSISGRDNNEQFFGPGTRLTVL.

The rearrangement uses TRBV30 and TRBJ1-4; D unclear. Germline values: CDR1 GTSNPN, CDR2 SVGIG (reference sequence). The CDR3 totals 14 residues. V was pared by 3 bases and J by 7 bases, with 15 bases between. The chain's CDR3 is CAWRGPEGGEKLFF. CDR3 nucleotide sequence: TGTGCCTGGAGGGGCCCTGAGGGAGGTGAAAAACTGTTTTTT. Based on the CDR3 plus reference TRBV30 and TRBJ1-4, the full variable domain is SQTIHQWPATLVQPVGSPLSLECTVEGTSNPNLYWYRQAAGRGLQLLFYSVGIGQISSEVPQNLSASRPQDRQFILSSKKLLLSDSGFYLCAWRGPEGGEKLFFGSGTQLSVL.

The chain has TRBV14 and TRBJ2-5; 7 nucleotides line up with TRBD2. Trimming at V came to 3 bases and at J to 4 bases, leaving 5 bases not matched to a gene. The CDR3 runs 14 residues. Germline loops: CDR1 SGHDN, CDR2 FVKESK. CDR3 nucleotides: TGTGCCAGCAGCCATCAAGCGGGAAGAGAGACCCAGTACTTC. This codes for CASSHQAGRETQYF.

This rearrangement joins TRBV7-2 to TRBJ2-3; 14 bases align to TRBD2. Trimming cost V 4 bases and J 4 bases; bases outside gene matches: 4. The CDR3 covers 16 residues. CDR1 and CDR2 (germline): SGHTA, FQGNSA. CDR3 in amino acids: CASSSTSGGAPDTQYF. CDR3 coding DNA: TGTGCCAGCAGCTCGACTAGCGGGGGGGCCCCAGATACGCAGTATTTT.

The V call is TRBV6-6, the J call TRBJ1-5; TRBD1 aligns across 10 bases. The length of the CDR3 is 15 residues. Germline CDR1 is MNHNY and CDR2 is SVGAGI (reference sequence). V lost 6 bases and J lost 7; bases outside the gene matches: 9. Here the CDR3 reads CASRGTGVNRQPQHF. DNA of the CDR3: TGTGCCAGCAGGGGGACAGGGGTAAACAGACAGCCCCAGCATTTT.

The V call is TRBV19, the J call TRBJ2-7, with TRBD1 matching over 9 bases. Germline loops: CDR1 LNHDA, CDR2 SQIVND (reference sequence). V lost 4 bases to trimming and J lost 6 bases; unmatched junction nucleotides: 10. This CDR3 has 15 residues. The CDR3 reads CASSTSLGTGSEQYF. CDR3 sequence (DNA): TGTGCCAGTAGTACTTCTTTAGGGACAGGGAGCGAGCAGTACTTC. The whole variable domain, filled in from reference TRBV19 and TRBJ2-7, reads DGGITQSPKYLFRKEGQNVTLSCEQNLNHDAMYWYRQDPGQGLRLIYYSQIVNDFQKGDIAEGYSVSREKKESFPLTVTSAQKNPTAFYLCASSTSLGTGSEQYFGPGTRLTVT.